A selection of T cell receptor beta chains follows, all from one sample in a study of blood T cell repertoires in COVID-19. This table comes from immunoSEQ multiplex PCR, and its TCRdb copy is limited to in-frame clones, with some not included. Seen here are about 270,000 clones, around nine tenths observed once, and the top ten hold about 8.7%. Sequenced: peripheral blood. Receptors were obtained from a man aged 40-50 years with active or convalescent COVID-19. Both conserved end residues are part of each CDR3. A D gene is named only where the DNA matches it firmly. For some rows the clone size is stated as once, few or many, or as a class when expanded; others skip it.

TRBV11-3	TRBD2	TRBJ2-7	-	CASSLLPGGRSYEQYF	TGTGCCAGCAGCTTGCTTCCGGGAGGGAGATCCTACGAGCAGTACTTC
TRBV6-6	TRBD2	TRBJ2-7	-	CASRLAGDSYEQYF	TGTGCCAGCAGACTAGCGGGAGACTCCTACGAGCAGTACTTC
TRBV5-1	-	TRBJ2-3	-	CASSLSWGRLPDTQYF	TGCGCCAGCAGCTTGTCGTGGGGCAGGCTGCCAGATACGCAGTATTTT
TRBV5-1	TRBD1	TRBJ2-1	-	CASSSGQGVYNEQFF	TGCGCCAGCAGCTCGGGACAGGGGGTCTACAATGAACAGTTCTTC
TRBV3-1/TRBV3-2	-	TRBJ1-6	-	CASSHRGYSPLHF	TGTGCCAGCAGCCACCGGGGTTATTCACCCCTCCACTTT
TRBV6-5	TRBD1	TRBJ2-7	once	CASRSGTDSYEQYF	TGTGCCAGCAGATCCGGGACAGATTCCTACGAGCAGTACTTC
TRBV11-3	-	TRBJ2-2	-	CASSPATGGELFF	TGTGCCAGCAGCCCCGCCACCGGTGGGGAGCTGTTTTTT
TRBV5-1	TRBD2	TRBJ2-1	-	CASSSPGLANWEQFF	TGCGCCAGCAGCTCCCCGGGACTAGCAAACTGGGAGCAGTTCTTC
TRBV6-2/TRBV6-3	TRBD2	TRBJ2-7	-	CASSYAASGRVGGEQYF	TGTGCCAGCAGTTACGCGGCTAGCGGGAGGGTTGGGGGCGAGCAGTACTTC
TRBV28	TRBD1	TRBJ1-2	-	CASSSGQVTFDTF	TGTGCCAGCAGTTCCGGACAGGTTACTTTTGACACCTTC
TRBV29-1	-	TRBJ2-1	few	CSVDGGVGVSYNEQFF	TGCAGCGTTGACGGCGGGGTTGGGGTCTCCTACAATGAGCAGTTCTTC
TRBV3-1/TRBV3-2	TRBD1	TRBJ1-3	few	CASSQFPQGAGNTIYF	TGTGCCAGCAGCCAATTTCCGCAGGGGGCTGGAAACACCATATATTTT
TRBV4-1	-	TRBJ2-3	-	CASSQLDTDTQYF	TGCGCCAGCAGCCAACTAGACACAGATACGCAGTATTTT
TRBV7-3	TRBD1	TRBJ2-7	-	CASSLDGTAFYEQYF	TGTGCCAGCAGCTTGGACGGGACAGCCTTCTACGAGCAGTACTTC
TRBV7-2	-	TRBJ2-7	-	CASSLVAGGTLYSYEQYF	TGTGCCAGCAGCTTAGTCGCCGGGGGGACACTTTACTCCTACGAGCAGTACTTC
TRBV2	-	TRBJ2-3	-	CASSEEVASTDTQYF	TGTGCCAGCAGTGAAGAGGTAGCCAGCACAGATACGCAGTATTTT
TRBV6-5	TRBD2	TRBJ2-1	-	CASSSRTSGRGLQFF	TGTGCCAGCAGTTCCAGGACTAGCGGGAGGGGATTACAGTTCTTC
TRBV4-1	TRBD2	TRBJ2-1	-	CASSPSGLGLREQFF	TGCGCCAGCAGCCCGTCCGGACTAGGGCTTCGAGAGCAGTTCTTC
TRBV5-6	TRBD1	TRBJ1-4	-	CASSSGTGEKLFF	TGTGCCAGCAGCTCCGGGACAGGGGAAAAACTGTTTTTT
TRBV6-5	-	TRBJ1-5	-	CASSQGSGNQPQHF	TGTGCCAGCAGCCAAGGGAGCGGCAATCAGCCCCAGCATTTT
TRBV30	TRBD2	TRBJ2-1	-	CAWSVLPGLVITNEQFF	TGTGCCTGGAGTGTACTCCCGGGACTAGTCATCACTAATGAGCAGTTCTTC
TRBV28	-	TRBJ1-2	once	CASSFQGYGYTF	TGTGCCAGCAGTTTCCAGGGCTATGGCTACACCTTC
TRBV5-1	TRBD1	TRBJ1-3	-	CASSSGQGASGNTIYF	TGCGCCAGCAGCTCCGGACAGGGGGCGTCTGGAAACACCATATATTTT
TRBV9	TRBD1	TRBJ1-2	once	CASSGTGGYGYTF	TGTGCCAGCAGCGGGACAGGGGGCTATGGCTACACCTTC
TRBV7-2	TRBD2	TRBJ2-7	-	CASSAGRTSGSYEQYF	TGTGCCAGCAGTGCTGGGCGGACTAGCGGGAGCTACGAGCAGTACTTC
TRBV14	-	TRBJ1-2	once	CASSQGSAVYGYTF	TGTGCCAGCAGCCAGGGCTCGGCAGTCTATGGCTACACCTTC
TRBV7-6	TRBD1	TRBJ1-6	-	CASSLRSTGDNSPLHF	TGTGCCAGCAGCTTAAGGTCAACAGGGGATAATTCACCCCTCCACTTT
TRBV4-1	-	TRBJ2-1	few	CASSQETRASENNEQFF	TGCGCCAGCAGCCAAGAAACGAGGGCTAGCGAAAACAATGAGCAGTTCTTC
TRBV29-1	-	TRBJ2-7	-	CSVGRRGGYEQYF	TGCAGCGTCGGACGCAGAGGGGGCTACGAGCAGTACTTC
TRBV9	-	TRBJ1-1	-	CASSVGSNTEAFF	TGTGCCAGCAGCGTAGGTTCAAACACTGAAGCTTTCTTT
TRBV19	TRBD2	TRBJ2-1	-	CASSIETSGYNEQFF	TGTGCCAGTAGTATAGAAACTAGCGGATACAATGAGCAGTTCTTC
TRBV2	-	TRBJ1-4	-	CAGSTLIGEKLFF	TGTGCCGGGTCGACATTGATCGGTGAAAAACTGTTTTTT
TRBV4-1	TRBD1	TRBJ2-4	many	CASSQTGGRNIQYF	TGCGCCAGCAGCCAAACAGGGGGCAGAAACATTCAGTACTTC
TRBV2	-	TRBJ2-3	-	CASSNDTIYPWGTHTQYF	TGTGCCAGCAGCAACGACACGATCTATCCCTGGGGCACCCATACGCAGTATTTT
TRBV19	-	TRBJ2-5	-	CASSIARGSETQYF	TGTGCCAGTAGTATAGCCAGGGGATCAGAGACCCAGTACTTC
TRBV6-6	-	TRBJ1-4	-	CASSYSIPSPGEKLFF	TGTGCCAGCAGTTACTCGATCCCCTCCCCAGGGGAAAAACTGTTTTTT
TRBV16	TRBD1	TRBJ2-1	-	CASSQGTGIYNEQFF	TGTGCCAGCAGCCAAGGGACAGGGATCTACAATGAGCAGTTCTTC
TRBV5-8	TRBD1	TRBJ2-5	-	CASSPTGLVETQYF	TGTGCCAGCAGCCCGACAGGGTTGGTGGAGACCCAGTACTTC
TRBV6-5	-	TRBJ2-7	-	CASGQNYEQYF	TGTGCCAGCGGGCAGAACTACGAGCAGTACTTC
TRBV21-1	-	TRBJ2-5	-	CASSGPFGGAETQYF	TGTGCCAGCAGCGGACCCTTTGGGGGGGCCGAGACCCAGTACTTC
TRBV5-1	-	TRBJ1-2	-	CASRMAGANYGYTF	TGCGCCAGCAGAATGGCGGGAGCTAACTATGGCTACACCTTC
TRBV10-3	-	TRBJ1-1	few	CAIKSRAGLNTEAFF	TGTGCCATCAAGTCTCGAGCGGGCTTGAACACTGAAGCTTTCTTT
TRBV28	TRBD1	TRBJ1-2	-	CASSLKVRTGRYGYTF	TGTGCCAGCAGTTTAAAGGTCCGGACAGGACGCTATGGCTACACCTTC
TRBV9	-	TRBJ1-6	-	CASSAVLSSYNSPLHF	TGTGCCAGCTCCGCAGTCCTCAGCTCCTATAATTCACCCCTCCACTTT
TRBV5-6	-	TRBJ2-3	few	CASSLGGGSTDTQYF	TGTGCCAGCAGTCTTGGTGGAGGAAGCACAGATACGCAGTATTTT
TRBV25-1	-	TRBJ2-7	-	CASRETGSSDEQYF	TGTGCCAGCAGGGAAACAGGATCCTCGGACGAGCAGTACTTC
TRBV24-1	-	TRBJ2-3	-	CATALRADTQYF	TGTGCCACTGCCCTCAGGGCAGATACGCAGTATTTT
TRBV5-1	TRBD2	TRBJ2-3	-	CASSGTRNTDTQYF	TGCGCCAGCAGCGGGACTAGGAACACAGATACGCAGTATTTT
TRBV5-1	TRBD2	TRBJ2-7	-	CASSPLAGSEYEQYF	TGCGCCAGCAGCCCTTTAGCGGGATCAGAGTACGAGCAGTACTTC
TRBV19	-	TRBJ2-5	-	CASSIGKGGETQYF	TGTGCCAGTAGTATTGGAAAGGGGGGGGAGACCCAGTACTTC
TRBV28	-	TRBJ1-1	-	CASTLPGGIMNTEAFF	TGTGCCAGCACCCTCCCCGGCGGGATCATGAACACTGAAGCTTTCTTT
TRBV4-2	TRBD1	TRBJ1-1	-	CASARTAQGTETEAFF	TGTGCCAGCGCCAGGACCGCACAGGGGACAGAAACTGAAGCTTTCTTT
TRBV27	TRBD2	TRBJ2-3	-	CASSHGLAGGLAQYF	TGTGCCAGCAGTCACGGACTAGCGGGAGGACTTGCGCAGTATTTT
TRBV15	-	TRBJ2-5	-	CATSRDMAVSEGQYF	TGTGCCACCAGCAGAGATATGGCGGTCTCAGAGGGCCAGTACTTC